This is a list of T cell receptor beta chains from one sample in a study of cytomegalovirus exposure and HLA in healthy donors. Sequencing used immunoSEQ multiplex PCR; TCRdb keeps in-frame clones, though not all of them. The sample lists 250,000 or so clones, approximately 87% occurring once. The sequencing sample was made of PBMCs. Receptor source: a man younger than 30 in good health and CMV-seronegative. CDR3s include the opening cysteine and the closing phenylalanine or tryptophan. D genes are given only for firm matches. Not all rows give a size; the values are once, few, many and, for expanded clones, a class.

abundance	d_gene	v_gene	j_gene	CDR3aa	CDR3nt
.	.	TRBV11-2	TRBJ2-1	CASSPDWSHDEQFF	TGTGCCAGCAGCCCAGACTGGTCCCATGATGAGCAGTTCTTC
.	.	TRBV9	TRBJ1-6	CASSTGQNRSPLHF	TGTGCCAGCAGCACGGGACAAAACCGATCACCCCTCCACTTT
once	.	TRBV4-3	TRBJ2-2	CASSQDLRGPNTGELFF	TGCGCCAGCAGCCAAGATCTCAGGGGCCCAAACACCGGGGAGCTGTTTTTT
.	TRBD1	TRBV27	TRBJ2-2	CASSLFNSGTGTGELFF	TGTGCCAGCAGTTTATTTAACTCCGGGACAGGCACCGGGGAGCTGTTTTTT
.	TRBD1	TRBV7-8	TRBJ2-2	CASSPGTGNTGELFF	TGTGCCAGCAGCCCCGGGACAGGGAACACCGGGGAGCTGTTTTTT
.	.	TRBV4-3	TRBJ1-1	CASSQDRTLQNTEAFF	TGCGCCAGCAGCCAAGATCGAACTTTGCAGAACACTGAAGCTTTCTTT
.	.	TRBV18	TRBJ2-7	CASSRDSSYEQYF	TGTGCCAGCTCACGGGACTCCTCCTACGAGCAGTACTTC
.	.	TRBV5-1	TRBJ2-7	CASSLVFSGEQYF	TGCGCCAGCAGCTTGGTTTTCAGTGGCGAGCAGTACTTC
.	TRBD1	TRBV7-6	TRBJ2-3	CASSLGTGTDTQYF	TGTGCCAGCAGCTTAGGGACAGGGACAGATACGCAGTATTTT
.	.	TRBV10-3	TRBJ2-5	CAISERGQGETQYF	TGTGCCATCAGTGAGAGGGGTCAGGGCGAGACCCAGTACTTC
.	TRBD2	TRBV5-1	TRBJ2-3	CASSLGALAGSTDTQYF	TGCGCCAGCAGCTTGGGGGCACTAGCGGGAAGCACAGATACGCAGTATTTT
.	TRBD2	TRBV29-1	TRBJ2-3	CSVPRTSGVTDTQYF	TGCAGCGTGCCGCGGACTAGCGGGGTGACAGATACGCAGTATTTT
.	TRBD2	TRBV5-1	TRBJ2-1	CASSLTGGRYNEQFF	TGCGCCAGCAGCTTGACGGGGGGGCGTTACAATGAGCAGTTCTTC
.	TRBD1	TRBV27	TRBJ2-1	CASSSLQGNNEQFF	TGTGCCAGCAGTTCCTTACAGGGGAACAATGAGCAGTTCTTC
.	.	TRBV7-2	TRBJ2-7	CASSLEHLREQYF	TGTGCCAGCAGCTTAGAACACCTGCGGGAGCAGTACTTC
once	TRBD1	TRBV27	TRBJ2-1	CASSLGQGIGNEQFF	TGTGCCAGCAGTCTGGGACAGGGGATTGGCAATGAGCAGTTCTTC
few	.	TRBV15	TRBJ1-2	CATSRVQGGGYGYTF	TGTGCCACCAGCAGAGTACAGGGTGGTGGCTATGGCTACACCTTC
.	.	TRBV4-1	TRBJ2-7	CASSQAPGSAYEQYF	TGCGCCAGCAGCCAAGCCCCGGGGAGCGCCTACGAGCAGTACTTC
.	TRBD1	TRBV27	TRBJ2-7	CASSLGTGLEQYF	TGTGCCAGCAGTTTAGGGACAGGGCTCGAGCAGTACTTC
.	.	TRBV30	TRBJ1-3	CAWSVGNTIYF	TGTGCCTGGAGCGTTGGAAACACCATATATTTT
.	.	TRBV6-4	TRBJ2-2	CASSDSNRAYTGELFF	TGTGCCAGCAGTGACTCGAACAGGGCCTACACCGGGGAGCTGTTTTTT
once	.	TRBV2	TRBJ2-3	CASSAPSTDTQYF	TGTGCCAGCAGTGCTCCTAGCACAGATACGCAGTATTTT
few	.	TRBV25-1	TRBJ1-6	CASSELTAWNSPLHF	TGTGCCAGCAGTGAATTGACAGCGTGGAATTCACCCCTCCACTTT
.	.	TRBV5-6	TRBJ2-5	CASSFLTDRSQYF	TGTGCCAGCAGCTTTCTTACCGACAGGTCCCAGTACTTC
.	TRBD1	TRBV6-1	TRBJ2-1	CASSEFSTGGIYNEQFF	TGTGCCAGCAGTGAATTCTCGACAGGGGGGATCTACAATGAGCAGTTCTTC
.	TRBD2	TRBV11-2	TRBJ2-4	CASSLVSSGGATNIQYF	TGTGCCAGCAGCTTAGTCTCCAGCGGGGGGGCAACGAACATTCAGTACTTC
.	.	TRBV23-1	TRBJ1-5	CASSLAGLPNGHNQPQHF	TGCGCCAGCAGTCTAGCGGGACTCCCCAATGGGCACAATCAGCCCCAGCATTTT
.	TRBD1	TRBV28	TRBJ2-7	CASSPGGFLSYEQYF	TGTGCCAGCAGCCCAGGGGGCTTCCTCTCCTACGAGCAGTACTTC
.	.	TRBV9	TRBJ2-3	CASSVEGEGITDTQYF	TGTGCCAGCAGCGTAGAGGGTGAGGGAATAACAGATACGCAGTATTTT
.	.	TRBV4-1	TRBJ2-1	CASSQSVNEQFF	TGCGCCAGCAGCCAATCCGTCAATGAGCAGTTCTTC
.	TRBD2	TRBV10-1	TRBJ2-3	CATSGDGLAGDTQYF	TGCGCCACCAGTGGGGATGGACTAGCGGGAGATACGCAGTATTTT
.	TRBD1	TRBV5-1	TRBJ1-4	CASSLGTAGEKLFF	TGCGCCAGCAGCTTAGGGACAGCCGGCGAAAAACTGTTTTTT
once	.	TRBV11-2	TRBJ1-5	CASSLVGGGPGQPQHF	TGTGCCAGCAGCTTAGTAGGGGGGGGTCCGGGTCAGCCCCAGCATTTT
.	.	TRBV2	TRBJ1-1	CASSVGPNTEAFF	TGTGCCAGCAGTGTTGGCCCTAACACTGAAGCTTTCTTT
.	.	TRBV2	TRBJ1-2	CASSPEGGYTF	TGTGCCAGCAGCCCCGAGGGCGGCTACACCTTC
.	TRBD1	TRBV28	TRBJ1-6	CASIWDRLNSPLHF	TGTGCCAGCATATGGGACAGACTTAATTCACCCCTCCACTTT
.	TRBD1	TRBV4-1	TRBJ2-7	CASSQGQGYYEQYF	TGCGCCAGCAGCCAGGGACAGGGATACTACGAGCAGTACTTC
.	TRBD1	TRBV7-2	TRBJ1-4	CASSLVGGGGGLFF	TGTGCCAGCAGCTTAGTGGGCGGAGGGGGCGGACTGTTTTTT
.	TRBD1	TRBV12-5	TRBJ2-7	CASGLVKGGFYEQYF	TGTGCTAGTGGTTTGGTAAAAGGGGGCTTCTACGAGCAGTACTTC
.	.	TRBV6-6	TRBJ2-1	CASSYISNEQFF	TGTGCCAGCAGTTACATATCGAATGAGCAGTTCTTC
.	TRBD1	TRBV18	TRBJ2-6	CASSPAGGSSGANVLTF	TGTGCCAGCTCACCGGCAGGGGGCTCTTCTGGGGCCAACGTCCTGACTTTC
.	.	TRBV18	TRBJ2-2	CASSSSTGELFF	TGTGCCAGCTCAAGTAGCACCGGGGAGCTGTTTTTT
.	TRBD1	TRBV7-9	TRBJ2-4	CASSSTRQGNFQYF	TGTGCCAGCAGCTCAACGCGACAGGGAAATTTTCAGTACTTC
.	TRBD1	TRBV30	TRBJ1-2	CAWSVGAGTGGIRYGYTF	TGTGCCTGGAGTGTTGGGGCTGGGACAGGGGGAATACGATATGGCTACACCTTC
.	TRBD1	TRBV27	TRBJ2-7	CASGTALEQYF	TGTGCATCCGGGACAGCGCTCGAGCAGTACTTC